The 5 T cell receptor beta chains below come from one sample, sequenced in a study of T cell responses to AZD1222 COVID-19 vaccine. This table comes from immunoSEQ multiplex PCR, and its TCRdb copy is limited to in-frame clones, with some not included. The data contain roughly 200,000 clones, approximately 95% of them seen just once; the ten biggest clones take up around 1%. Sequenced material: peripheral blood, taken 28 days after the second dose of the MenACWY control vaccine. The receptors shown here come from an adult who received the MenACWY meningococcal vaccine as a control.

This clone appeared once. The chain links TRBV18 to TRBJ2-1, with 10 bases aligning to TRBD2. The germline V gene has CDR1 KGHSH and CDR2 LQKENI. J gave up 9 bases and V 3 bases, and 14 bases lay outside the gene matches. The CDR3 loop spans 17 amino acids. The CDR3 DNA reads TGTGCCAGCTCACCGACCGGGATGAGCGGGGGGGCCGGTGAGCAGTTCTTC. It encodes CASSPTGMSGGAGEQFF. Full variable domain (missing parts from reference TRBV18 and TRBJ2-1): NAGVMQNPRHLVRRRGQEARLRCSPMKGHSHVYWYRQLPEEGLKFMVYLQKENIIDESGMPKERFSAEFPKEGPSILRIQQVVRGDSAAYFCASSPTGMSGGAGEQFFGPGTRLTVL.

CDR3 in DNA: TGTGCCAGCAGCGAGGGACAGGGGGTCTCCTACGAGCAGTACTTC. Residues: CASSEGQGVSYEQYF. This chain uses TRBV5-4 with TRBJ2-7; 11 positions agree with TRBD1. Germline CDR1 and CDR2: SGHNT and YYREEE (reference sequence). Trimming took 4 bases from V and 0 from J; bases not matched to a gene: 3. The CDR3 length is 15 residues.

The chain links TRBV30 to TRBJ1-5; D might be TRBD1 (5 bases). The CDR3 is 13 amino acids. V was cut by 3 bases and J by 4 bases, with 10 bases left in between. CDR1 and CDR2 (germline): GTSNPN, SVGIG (reference sequence). The DNA for the CDR3 is TGTGCCTGGAGCGTGACAGAAAATCAGCCCCAGCATTTT. This gives the protein CAWSVTENQPQHF.

The CDR3 nucleotides read TGTGCCAGCAGTCATGGACAGGGGCCTAACTATGGCTACACCTTC. Its protein is CASSHGQGPNYGYTF. The chain links TRBV28 to TRBJ1-2; TRBD1 matches 9 bases. The trim removed 5 bases at V and 0 bases at J, leaving 4 bases unmatched. This CDR3 region has 15 residues. The V gene's germline CDR1 is MDHEN and CDR2 SYDVKM.

The rearrangement joins TRBV7-8 to TRBJ1-2, with 9 bases fitting TRBD1. V shed 3 bases, J shed 4 bases, and the junction held 12 bases outside the gene matches. CDR1 is SGHVS and CDR2 is FQNEAQ in the germline V gene. The CDR3 length is 17 residues. The CDR3 is CASSFGNRGRMAYGYTF. DNA for the CDR3: TGTGCCAGCAGCTTCGGTAACAGGGGGCGCATGGCCTATGGCTACACCTTC.